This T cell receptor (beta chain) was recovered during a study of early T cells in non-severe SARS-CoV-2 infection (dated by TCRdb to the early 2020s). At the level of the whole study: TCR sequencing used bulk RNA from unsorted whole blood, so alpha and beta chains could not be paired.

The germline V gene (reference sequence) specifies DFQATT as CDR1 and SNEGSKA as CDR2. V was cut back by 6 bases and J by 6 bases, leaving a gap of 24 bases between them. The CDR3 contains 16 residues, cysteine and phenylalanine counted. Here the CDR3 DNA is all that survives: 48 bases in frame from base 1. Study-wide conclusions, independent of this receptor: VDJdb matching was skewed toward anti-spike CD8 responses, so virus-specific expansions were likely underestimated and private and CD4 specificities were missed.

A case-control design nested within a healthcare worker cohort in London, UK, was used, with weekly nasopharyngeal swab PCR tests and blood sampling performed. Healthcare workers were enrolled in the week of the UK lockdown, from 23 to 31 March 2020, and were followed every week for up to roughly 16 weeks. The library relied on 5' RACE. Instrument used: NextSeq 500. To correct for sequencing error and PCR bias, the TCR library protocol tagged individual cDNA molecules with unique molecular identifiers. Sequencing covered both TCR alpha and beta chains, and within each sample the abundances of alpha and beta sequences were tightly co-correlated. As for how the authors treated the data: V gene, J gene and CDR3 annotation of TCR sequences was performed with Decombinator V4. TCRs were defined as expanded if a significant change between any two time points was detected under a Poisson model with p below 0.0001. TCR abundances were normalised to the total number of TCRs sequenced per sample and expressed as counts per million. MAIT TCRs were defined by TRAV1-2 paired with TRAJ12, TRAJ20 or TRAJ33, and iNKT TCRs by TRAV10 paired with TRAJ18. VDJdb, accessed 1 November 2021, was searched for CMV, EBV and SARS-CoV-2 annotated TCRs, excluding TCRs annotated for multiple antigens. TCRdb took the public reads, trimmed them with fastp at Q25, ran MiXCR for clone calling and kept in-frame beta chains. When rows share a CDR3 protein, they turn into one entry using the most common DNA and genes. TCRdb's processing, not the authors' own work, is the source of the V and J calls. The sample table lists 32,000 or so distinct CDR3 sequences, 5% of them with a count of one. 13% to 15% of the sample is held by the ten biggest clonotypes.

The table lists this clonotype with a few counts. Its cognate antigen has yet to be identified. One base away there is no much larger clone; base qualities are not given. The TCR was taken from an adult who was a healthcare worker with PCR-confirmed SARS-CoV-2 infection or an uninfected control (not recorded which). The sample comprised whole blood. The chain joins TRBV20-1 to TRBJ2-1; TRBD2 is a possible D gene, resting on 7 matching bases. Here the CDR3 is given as CSAREGGAGPANEQFF. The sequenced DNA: TGCAGTGCACGAGAGGGGGGGGCAGGGCCTGCCAATGAGCAGTTCTTC.